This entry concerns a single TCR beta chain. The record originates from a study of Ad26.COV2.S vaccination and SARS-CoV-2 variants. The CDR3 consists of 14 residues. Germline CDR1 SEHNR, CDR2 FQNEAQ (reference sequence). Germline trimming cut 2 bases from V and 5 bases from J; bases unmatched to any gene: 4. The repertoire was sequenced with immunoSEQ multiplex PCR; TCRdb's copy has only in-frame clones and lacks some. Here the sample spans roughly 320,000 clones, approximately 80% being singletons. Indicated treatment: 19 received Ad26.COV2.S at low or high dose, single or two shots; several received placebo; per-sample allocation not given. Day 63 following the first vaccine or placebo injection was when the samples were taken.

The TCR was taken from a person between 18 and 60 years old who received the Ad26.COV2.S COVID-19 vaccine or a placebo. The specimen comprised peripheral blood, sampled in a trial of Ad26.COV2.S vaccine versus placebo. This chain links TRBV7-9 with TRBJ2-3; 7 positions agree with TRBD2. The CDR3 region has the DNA TGTGCCAGCAGCTTATCCGGGGGGAAAGATACGCAGTATTTT. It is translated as CASSLSGGKDTQYF. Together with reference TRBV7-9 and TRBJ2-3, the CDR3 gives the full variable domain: DTGVSQNPRHKITKRGQNVTFRCDPISEHNRLYWYRQTLGQGPEFLTYFQNEAQLEKSRLLSDRFSAERPKGSFSTLEIQRTEQGDSAMYLCASSLSGGKDTQYFGPGTRLTVL.